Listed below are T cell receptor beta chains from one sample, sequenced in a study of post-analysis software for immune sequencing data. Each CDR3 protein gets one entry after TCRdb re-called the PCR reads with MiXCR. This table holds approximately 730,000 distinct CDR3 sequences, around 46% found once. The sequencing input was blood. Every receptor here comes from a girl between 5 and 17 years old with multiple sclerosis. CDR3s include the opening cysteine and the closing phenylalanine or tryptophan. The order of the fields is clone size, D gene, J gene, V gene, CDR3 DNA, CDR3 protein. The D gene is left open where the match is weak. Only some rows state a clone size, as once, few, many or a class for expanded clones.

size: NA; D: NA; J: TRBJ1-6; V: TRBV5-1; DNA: TGCGCCAGCAGCCTTGGGGAAGGGGACCTCTCAAGATCACCCCTCCACTTT; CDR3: CASSLGEGDLSRSPLHF
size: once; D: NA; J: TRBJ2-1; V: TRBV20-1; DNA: TGCAGTGCTACAGGACACCTAACAGGGGAGCAGTTCTTC; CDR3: CSATGHLTGEQFF
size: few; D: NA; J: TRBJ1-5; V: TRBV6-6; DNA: TGTGCCAGCAGTGGAGGGCTAAGTCATCCCCAGCATTTT; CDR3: CASSGGLSHPQHF
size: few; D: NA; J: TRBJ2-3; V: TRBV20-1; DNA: TGCAGTGCCGCCCCGTTGGGCGGGACCTACACAGATACGCAGTATTTT; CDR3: CSAAPLGGTYTDTQYF
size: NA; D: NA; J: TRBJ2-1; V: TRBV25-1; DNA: TGTGCCAGCAGTGATCGATCGGGACCCTACAATGAGCAGTTCTTC; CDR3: CASSDRSGPYNEQFF
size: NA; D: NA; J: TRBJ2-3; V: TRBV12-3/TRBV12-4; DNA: TGTGCCAGCAGTTTCGGGACCAGGAGCACAGATACGGAGTATTTT; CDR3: CASSFGTRSTDTEYF
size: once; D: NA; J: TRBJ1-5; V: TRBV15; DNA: TGTGCCACCAGCAGCTTTGTAGTCAATCAGCCCCAGCATTTT; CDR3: CATSSFVVNQPQHF
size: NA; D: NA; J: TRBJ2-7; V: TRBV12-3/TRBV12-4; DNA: TGTGCCAGCAGTGGGTCAGGCCCCTCTGGCGAGCAGTACTTC; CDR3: CASSGSGPSGEQYF
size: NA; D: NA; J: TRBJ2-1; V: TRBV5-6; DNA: TGTGCCAGCAGCGAGGACGCAAGCTCCTGCAATGAGCAGTTCTTC; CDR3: CASSEDASSCNEQFF
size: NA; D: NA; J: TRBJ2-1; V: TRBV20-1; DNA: TGCAGTGCCAATAGGCCACTAGTGGCCCTGAGCTCCTACAATGAGCAGTTCTTC; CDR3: CSANRPLVALSSYNEQFF
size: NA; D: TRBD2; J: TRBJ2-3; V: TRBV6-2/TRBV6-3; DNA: TGTGCCAGCAGTTCCTTGTATCCGGGACTAGCGGACACAGATACGCAGTATTTT; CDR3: CASSSLYPGLADTDTQYF
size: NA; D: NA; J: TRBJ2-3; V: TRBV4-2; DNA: TGTGCCAGCAGCCAAGTAACACAGGGCACAGATACGCAGTATTTT; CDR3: CASSQVTQGTDTQYF
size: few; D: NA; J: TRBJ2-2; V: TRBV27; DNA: TGTGCCAGCAGTCCCGCGCCCGGGGAGCTGTTTTTT; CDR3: CASSPAPGELFF
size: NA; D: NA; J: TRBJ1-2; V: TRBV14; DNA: TGTGCCAGCAGCCAAACAGCCTATGGCTACACCTTC; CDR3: CASSQTAYGYTF
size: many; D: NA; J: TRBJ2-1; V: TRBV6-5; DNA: TGTGCCAGCAGTATTACAGGGGGGGGAAGGTCCTACAATGAGCAGTTCTTC; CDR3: CASSITGGGRSYNEQFF
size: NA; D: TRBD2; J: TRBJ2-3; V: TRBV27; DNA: TGTGCCAGCAGTTTTATGGCTAGCGGGAGAGGAGGGGATACGCAGTATTTT; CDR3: CASSFMASGRGGDTQYF
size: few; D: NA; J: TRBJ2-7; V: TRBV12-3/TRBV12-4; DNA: TGTGCCAGCGTCGGGACCGTAGCCTACGAGCAGTACTTC; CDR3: CASVGTVAYEQYF
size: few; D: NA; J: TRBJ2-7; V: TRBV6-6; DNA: TGTGCCAGCAGTTACTCACTTAGACGGGGAGACGAGCAGTACTTC; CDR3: CASSYSLRRGDEQYF
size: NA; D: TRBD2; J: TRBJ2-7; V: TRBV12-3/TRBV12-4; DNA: TGTGCCAGCAGTTTTGCGGGAGTCTACGAGCAGTACTTC; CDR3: CASSFAGVYEQYF
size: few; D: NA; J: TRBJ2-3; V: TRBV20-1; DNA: TGCAGTGCTTTTAGGGCAGATACGCAGTATTTT; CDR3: CSAFRADTQYF
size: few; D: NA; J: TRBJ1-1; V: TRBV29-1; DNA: TGCAGCGTTGAGGCCAGGGGCTCAGTTGGCACTGAAGCTTTCTTT; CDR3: CSVEARGSVGTEAFF
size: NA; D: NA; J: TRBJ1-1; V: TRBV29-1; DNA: TGCAGCGTTGAAGGGGACAAGGCTGAAGCTTTCTTT; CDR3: CSVEGDKAEAFF
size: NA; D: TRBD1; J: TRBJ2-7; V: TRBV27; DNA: TGTGCCAGCAGTTCGCTGGGACAGGGCCCCTACGAGCAGTACTTC; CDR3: CASSSLGQGPYEQYF
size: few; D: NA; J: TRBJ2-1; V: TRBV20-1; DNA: TGCAGTGCCCCCAATACGGCTAGCGCAGACAATGAGCAGTTCTTC; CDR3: CSAPNTASADNEQFF